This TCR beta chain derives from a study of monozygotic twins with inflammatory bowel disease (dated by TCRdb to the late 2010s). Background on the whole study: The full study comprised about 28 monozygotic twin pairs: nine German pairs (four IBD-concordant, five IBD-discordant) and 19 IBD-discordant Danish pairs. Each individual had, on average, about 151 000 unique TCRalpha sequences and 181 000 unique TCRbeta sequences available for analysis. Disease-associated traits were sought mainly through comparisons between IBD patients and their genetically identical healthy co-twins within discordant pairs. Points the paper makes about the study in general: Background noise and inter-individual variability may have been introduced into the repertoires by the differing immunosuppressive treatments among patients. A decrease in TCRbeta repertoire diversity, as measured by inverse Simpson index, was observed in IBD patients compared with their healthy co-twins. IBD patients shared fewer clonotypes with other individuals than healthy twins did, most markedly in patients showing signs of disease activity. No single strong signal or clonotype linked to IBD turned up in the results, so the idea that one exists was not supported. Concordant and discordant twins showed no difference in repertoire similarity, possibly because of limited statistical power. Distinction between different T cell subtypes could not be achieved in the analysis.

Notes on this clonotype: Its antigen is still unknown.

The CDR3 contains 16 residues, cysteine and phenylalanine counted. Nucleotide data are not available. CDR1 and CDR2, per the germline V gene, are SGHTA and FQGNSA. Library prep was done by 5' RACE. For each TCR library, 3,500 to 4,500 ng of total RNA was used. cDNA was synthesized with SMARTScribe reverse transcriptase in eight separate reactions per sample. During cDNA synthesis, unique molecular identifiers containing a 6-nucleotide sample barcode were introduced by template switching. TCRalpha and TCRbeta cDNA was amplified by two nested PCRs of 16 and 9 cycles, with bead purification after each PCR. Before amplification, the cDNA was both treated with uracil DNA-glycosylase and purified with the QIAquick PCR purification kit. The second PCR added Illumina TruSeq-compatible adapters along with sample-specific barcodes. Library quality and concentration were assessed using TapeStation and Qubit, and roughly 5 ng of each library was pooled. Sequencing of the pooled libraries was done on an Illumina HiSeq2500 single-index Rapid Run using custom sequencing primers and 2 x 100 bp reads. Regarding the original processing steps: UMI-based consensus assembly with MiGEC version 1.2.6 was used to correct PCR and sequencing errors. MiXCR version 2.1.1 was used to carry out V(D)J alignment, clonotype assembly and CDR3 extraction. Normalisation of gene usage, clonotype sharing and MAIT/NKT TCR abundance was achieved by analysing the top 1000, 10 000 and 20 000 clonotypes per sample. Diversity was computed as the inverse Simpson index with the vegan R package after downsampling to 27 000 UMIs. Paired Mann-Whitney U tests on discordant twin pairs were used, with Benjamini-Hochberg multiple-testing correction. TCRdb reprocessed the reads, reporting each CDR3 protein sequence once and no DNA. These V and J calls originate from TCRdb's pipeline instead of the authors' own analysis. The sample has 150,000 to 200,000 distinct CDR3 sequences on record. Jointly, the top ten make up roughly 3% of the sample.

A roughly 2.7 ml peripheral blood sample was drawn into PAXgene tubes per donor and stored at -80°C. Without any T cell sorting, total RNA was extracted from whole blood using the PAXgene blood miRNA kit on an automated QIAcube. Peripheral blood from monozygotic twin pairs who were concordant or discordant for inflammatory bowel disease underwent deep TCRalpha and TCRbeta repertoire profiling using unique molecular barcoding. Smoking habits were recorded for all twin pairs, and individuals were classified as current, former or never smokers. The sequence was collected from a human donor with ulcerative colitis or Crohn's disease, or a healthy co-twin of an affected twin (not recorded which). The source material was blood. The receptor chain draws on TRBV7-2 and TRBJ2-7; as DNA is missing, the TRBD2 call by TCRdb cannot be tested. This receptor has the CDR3 CASSRTSGRTSYEQYF. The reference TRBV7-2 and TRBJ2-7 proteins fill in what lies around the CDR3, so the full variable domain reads GAGVSQSPSNKVTEKGKDVELRCDPISGHTALYWYRQSLGQGLEFLIYFQGNSAPDKSGLPSDRFSAERTGGSVSTLTIQRTQQEDSAVYLCASSRTSGRTSYEQYFGPGTRLTVT.